This T cell receptor (beta chain) was obtained from a study of OX40 agonist ivuxolimab in advanced cancers. At the level of the study: Anti-PD-1, anti-PD-L1 or anti-CTLA-4 therapy given earlier was allowed, and 40% had some. Study-wide results and limits: In a subset of nonresponders, normalized T-cell clonal expansion was also low.

Profiled with immunoSEQ multiplex PCR; TCRdb holds only in-frame clones, not every one. The sample has just over 40,000 clones; roughly 86% are singletons. The V and J ends lost 4 bases and 11 bases, in that order; junction bases with no gene match: 15. The germline CDR1 and CDR2 sequences are SEHNR and FQNEAQ (reference sequence). The CDR3 totals 15 residues. About this clone itself: Its target is unknown.

The receptor was isolated from an adult with an advanced solid tumor such as melanoma, head and neck, liver or kidney cancer. The rearrangement uses TRBV7-9 and TRBJ1-1, with 8 bases aligning to TRBD1. This sample comprised CD4+ or CD8+ T cells sorted from blood, obtained in a trial of the OX40 agonist ivuxolimab. CDR3 protein: CASSYGDRTVLGAFF. DNA of the CDR3: TGTGCCAGCAGCTACGGGGACAGGACAGTTCTTGGGGCTTTCTTT.